This TCR beta chain was sequenced for a study of blood T cell repertoires in COVID-19. Method: immunoSEQ multiplex PCR; TCRdb's copy keeps in-frame clones and lacks some. Altogether 300,000 to 400,000 clones are present, more than 70% being singletons, with the ten largest covering under 4%. The CDR3 consists of 14 residues. Trimming took 6 bases from V and 3 from J, leaving 15 bases between them. Germline V gives CDR1 SEHNR, CDR2 FQNEAQ (reference sequence). This rearrangement joins TRBV7-9 to TRBJ2-7; D remains ambiguous. This TCR was sampled from a woman younger than 45 with COVID-19, enrolled during active disease. Input material: peripheral blood. The CDR3 is CASSPSLLSYEQYV. CDR3 nucleotides: TGTGCCAGCAGTCCAAGCCTTCTTAGCTACGAGCAGTACGTC.